Presented here are 24 T cell receptor beta chains from one specimen sequenced in a study of a mutant IDH1 vaccine in newly diagnosed glioma. Regarding time point: baseline, week 1 (first vaccination visit). Treatment reported: pre-vaccination baseline after standard-of-care therapy. This table comes from immunoSEQ multiplex PCR, and its TCRdb copy is limited to in-frame clones, with some not included. Found here are 90,000 to 95,000 clones, 83% of them singletons; the top ten hold 7% to 8%. Specimen: PBMCs, collected from a glioma patient treated with radiotherapy, temozolomide or both. These receptors all come from a woman between 50 and 59 years old with glioma.

The gene calls are TRBV2 and TRBJ2-5; D remains ambiguous. The CDR3 length is 13 residues. CDR1 is SNHLY, CDR2 FYNNEI, per germline. Trimming cost V 2 bases and J 2 bases, with 6 bases left between them. The CDR3 here is CASSELTQETQYF. CDR3 bases: TGTGCCAGCAGTGAACTGACTCAAGAGACCCAGTACTTC.

The chain uses TRBV6-5 and TRBJ1-1; possibly TRBD1 for D (6 bases). Trimming took 6 bases from V and 4 from J, leaving 12 bases between them. Germline assignment: CDR1 MNHEY and CDR2 SVGAGI. The CDR3 loop spans 13 amino acids. The CDR3 nucleotides are TGTGCCAGCAGCTCTACCAGGGGCACTGAAGCTTTCTTT. This gives the protein CASSSTRGTEAFF.

DNA for the CDR3: TGTGCCAGTAGTATCGGACAGGGGGTAGACTATGGCTACACCTTC. Translated: CASSIGQGVDYGYTF. The genes are TRBV19 and TRBJ1-2; 10 nucleotides match TRBD1. This CDR3 has 15 amino acids. Looked up from germline, CDR1 is LNHDA and CDR2 is SQIVND (reference sequence). Unmatched junction bases numbered 4, after V lost 3 bases and J lost 3 bases.

The chain couples TRBV6-5 to TRBJ1-5; possible D gene TRBD1, 5 bases. The ends were cut back, 4 bases at V and 3 bases at J, with 10 bases in the middle. This CDR3 region has 14 residues. CDR1 is MNHEY, CDR2 SVGAGI, per germline. The CDR3 region is CASSSGYPNQPQHF. The CDR3 nucleotides are TGTGCCAGCAGTTCAGGGTACCCCAATCAGCCCCAGCATTTT.

The CDR3 region has the DNA TGTGCCAGCAGTGGACAGGGGAAGAGTGAAAAACTGTTTTTT. As protein: CASSGQGKSEKLFF. The rearrangement uses TRBV6-1 and TRBJ1-4; 8 positions match TRBD1. Germline V lookup: CDR1 MNHNS, CDR2 SASEGT. The CDR3 is made up of 14 amino acids. The ends lost 4 bases at V and 7 bases at J; junction bases unmatched: 5.

The genes are TRBV10-3 and TRBJ1-2, with 7 bases aligning to TRBD1. V trimming: 4 bases; J trimming: 6 bases; junction bases outside the gene matches: 11. Germline V gene data show CDR1 as ENHRY and CDR2 as SYGVKD. This CDR3 spans 15 amino acids. The CDR3: CAISGSGDRVDGYTF. The CDR3 DNA follows: TGTGCCATCAGTGGTTCCGGAGACAGGGTTGATGGCTACACCTTC.

The genes are TRBV4-2 and TRBJ1-6, with 10 nucleotides matching TRBD1. Germline V gene sequence: CDR1 LGHNA, CDR2 YNFKEQ. The CDR3 has 16 residues. V shed 6 bases, J shed 7 bases, and the junction held 9 bases outside the gene matches. The CDR3 DNA sequence: TGTGCCAGCAGACGGACCGGGACAGGGGACAATTCACCCCTCCACTTT. It is translated as CASRRTGTGDNSPLHF.

The rearrangement joins TRBV29-1 to TRBJ1-1; D is undetermined. The germline gives CDR1 SQVTM, CDR2 ANQGSEA. The CDR3 consists of 13 residues. V lost 6 bases to trimming and J lost 0 bases, with 11 bases between them. For the CDR3, the DNA is TGCAGCGTGGCAATCACCCTGAACACTGAAGCTTTCTTT. Translation: CSVAITLNTEAFF. The complete variable domain, with remaining parts taken from reference TRBV29-1 and TRBJ1-1, reads SAVISQKPSRDICQRGTSLTIQCQVDSQVTMMFWYRQQPGQSLTLIATANQGSEATYESGFVIDKFPISRPNLTFSTLTVSNMSPEDSSIYLCSVAITLNTEAFFGQGTRLTVV.

V is TRBV4-1 and J is TRBJ1-1; 9 bases align to TRBD1. Trimming at V came to 4 bases and at J to 5 bases, leaving 5 bases not matched to a gene. This CDR3 has 14 residues. Per germline, CDR1 MGHRA and CDR2 YSYEKL. For the CDR3, the DNA is TGCGCCAGCAGCCCGACAGGGGGTAGGACTGAAGCTTTCTTT. Translating it yields CASSPTGGRTEAFF.

The chain has TRBV6-5 and TRBJ1-4; D not resolved. The CDR3 loop spans 13 amino acids. Germline CDR1 and CDR2: MNHEY and SVGAGI. V lost 5 bases to trimming and J lost 6 bases, with 10 bases between them. The CDR3 protein is CASSRTIDEKLFF. CDR3 in DNA: TGTGCCAGCAGTAGGACTATCGATGAAAAACTGTTTTTT.

This clone was counted between two and nine times. The chain joins TRBV7-2 to TRBJ2-6; D ambiguous. The germline gives CDR1 SGHTA, CDR2 FQGNSA. Trimming left V 5 bases short and J 0 bases short, with 8 bases between. The CDR3 has 15 amino acids. CDR3 sequence reads: CASSPRVSGANVLTF. The CDR3 DNA is TGTGCCAGCAGCCCACGGGTCTCTGGGGCCAACGTCCTGACTTTC.

The chain recombines TRBV7-9 with TRBJ2-5; 11 positions match TRBD1. CDR3 length: 16 residues. The germline V gene encodes CDR1 SEHNR and CDR2 FQNEAQ (reference sequence). The J segment lost 1 base and the V segment lost 4 bases, leaving 5 bases of the junction unmatched. Here the CDR3 reads CASSYGDRGVQETQYF. The CDR3 bases are TGTGCCAGCAGCTACGGGGACAGGGGGGTCCAAGAGACCCAGTACTTC.

The chain has TRBV6-5 and TRBJ2-5, with D uncertain. The germline CDR1 and CDR2 sequences are MNHEY and SVGAGI. The V and J ends lost 6 bases and 2 bases respectively, with 13 bases between them. This CDR3 comprises 14 residues. The CDR3 here is CASSRGLGQETQYF. In nucleotides, the CDR3 is TGTGCCAGCAGCCGCGGCCTGGGGCAAGAGACCCAGTACTTC.

This sequence joins TRBV4-3 and TRBJ2-1; TRBD1 is a possible D gene (6 bases). The germline gives CDR1 LGHNA, CDR2 YSLEER. The CDR3 extends over 16 amino acids. V lost 3 bases and J 6 bases, leaving 18 bases between the germline ends. The CDR3 coding sequence is TGCGCCAGCAGCCAGAGACTACAGGGATTCCTCAATGAGCAGTTCTTC. Translation gives CASSQRLQGFLNEQFF.

The chain uses TRBV5-1 and TRBJ1-4; D might be TRBD1 (5 bases). CDR1 and CDR2 from the germline V gene are SGHRS and YFSETQ. V was cut by 6 bases and J by 2 bases, with 11 bases left in between. CDR3 length equals 14 residues. The DNA of the CDR3 is TGCGCCAGCACCCGGGGGGGGACTAATGAAAAACTGTTTTTT. It yields the protein CASTRGGTNEKLFF.

The chain links TRBV9 to TRBJ2-7; 8 nucleotides agree with TRBD1. CDR3 length: 15 residues. V was pared by 3 bases and J by 0 bases, with 5 bases of the junction left unmatched. Per the germline V gene, CDR1 is SGDLS and CDR2 is YYNGEE. DNA for the CDR3: TGTGCCAGCAGCGCCCAAGGGACAGGCTCCTACGAGCAGTACTTC. It specifies CASSAQGTGSYEQYF.

Only a few counts were recorded for this clone. The rearrangement links TRBV30 to TRBJ1-1; D remains ambiguous. CDR1 GTSNPN and CDR2 SVGIG come from the germline V gene (reference sequence). The V end was cut by 2 bases, the J end by 0 bases, with 10 bases between. This CDR3 contains 14 residues. CDR3 sequence (DNA): TGTGCCTGGAGTTCGAACTACTTGAACACTGAAGCTTTCTTT. Translated, it gives CAWSSNYLNTEAFF.

The J gene is TRBJ1-1, the V gene TRBV5-1, with D hard to call. This CDR3 comprises 14 residues. Trimming took 1 base from V and 1 from J, leaving 8 bases between them. Germline V gene lookup returns CDR1 SGHRS and CDR2 YFSETQ. In DNA, the CDR3 is TGCGCCAGCAGCTTGCAGGCAGAGAACACTGAAGCTTTCTTT. It translates to CASSLQAENTEAFF.

This clone appeared a single time. The chain combines TRBV30 with TRBJ2-7; TRBD1 matches 9 bases. There are 14 residues in the CDR3. Trimming removed 2 bases from V and 3 bases from J; junction bases left unmatched: 5. Germline CDR1 reads GTSNPN; CDR2 reads SVGIG (reference sequence). This CDR3 is CAWSTGTGNYEQYF. The CDR3 bases are TGTGCCTGGAGTACCGGGACAGGGAACTACGAGCAGTACTTC.

This rearrangement joins TRBV9 to TRBJ2-7, with D uncertain. V was cut by 0 bases and J by 2 bases, with 9 bases left in between. This CDR3 is built from 14 residues. Per the germline V gene, CDR1 is SGDLS and CDR2 is YYNGEE. CDR3 in amino acids: CASSVGPAPYEQYF. Here the CDR3 DNA reads TGTGCCAGCAGCGTAGGCCCCGCCCCCTACGAGCAGTACTTC.

V gene TRBV18 combines with J gene TRBJ1-4; D is unresolved. The V gene lost 6 bases and the J gene lost 5 bases, with 7 bases spanning the gap. Per the germline V gene, CDR1 is KGHSH and CDR2 is LQKENI. The CDR3 covers 12 residues. The CDR3 DNA sequence: TGTGCCAGCTCCCATCCGAATGAAAAACTGTTTTTT. Translation: CASSHPNEKLFF.

This chain uses TRBV7-8 with TRBJ1-2; TRBD1 agrees at 10 bases. Trimming cost V 4 bases and J 7 bases; bases outside gene matches: 6. CDR1 and CDR2 (germline): SGHVS, FQNEAQ. There are 14 residues in the CDR3. The CDR3 loop reads CASSSWTGGAGYTF. The DNA of the CDR3 is TGTGCCAGCAGCTCATGGACAGGGGGAGCTGGCTACACCTTC.

The CDR3 reads CASSSPSYEQYF. The CDR3 bases are TGTGCCAGCAGCTCCCCCTCCTACGAGCAGTACTTC. This chain connects TRBV7-9 to TRBJ2-7, with no clear D. The ends were cut back, 4 bases at V and 0 bases at J, with 4 bases in the middle. The length of the CDR3 is 12 residues. The germline V gene has CDR1 SEHNR and CDR2 FQNEAQ (reference sequence).

This clone has just a few counts. Here the CDR3 DNA reads TGTGCCACCAGCACCAGTATTCCCGTGAACCAGCCCCAGCATTTT. Residues: CATSTSIPVNQPQHF. The J gene is TRBJ1-5, the V gene TRBV15; no reliable D call. The germline V gene has CDR1 LNHNV and CDR2 YYDKDF (reference sequence). CDR3 length equals 15 residues. V was pared by 4 bases and J by 7 bases, with 17 bases between.